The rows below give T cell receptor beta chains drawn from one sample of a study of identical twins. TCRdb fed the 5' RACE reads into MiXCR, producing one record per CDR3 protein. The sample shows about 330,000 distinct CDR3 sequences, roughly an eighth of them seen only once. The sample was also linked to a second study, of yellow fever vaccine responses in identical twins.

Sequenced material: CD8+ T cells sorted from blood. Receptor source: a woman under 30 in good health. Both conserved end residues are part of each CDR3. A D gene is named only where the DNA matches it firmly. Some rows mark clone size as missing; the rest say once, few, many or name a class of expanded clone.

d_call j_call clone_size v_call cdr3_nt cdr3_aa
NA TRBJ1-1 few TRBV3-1 TGTGCCAGCAGCCGGGCCTACGCAATGCCCTGGCTGGAAGAGGACACTGAAGCTTTCTTT CASSRAYAMPWLEEDTEAFF
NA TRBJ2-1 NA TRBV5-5 TGTGCCAGCAGCCCTCGGCTTGAGGGGTCTGAGCAGTTCTTC CASSPRLEGSEQFF
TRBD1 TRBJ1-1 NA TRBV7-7 TGTGCCAGCAGCCCGTACAGGGGGGTGGACACTGAAGCTTTCTTT CASSPYRGVDTEAFF
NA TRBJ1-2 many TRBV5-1 TGCGCCAGCAGCTTGGAGGGGAATGTGGACTATGGCTACACCTTC CASSLEGNVDYGYTF
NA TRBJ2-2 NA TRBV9 TGTGCCAGCAGCGTATTTACCGGGGAGCTGTTTTTT CASSVFTGELFF
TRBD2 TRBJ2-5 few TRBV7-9 TGTGCCAGCAGCACGCTTAGGGAGGGGACCCAAGAGACCCAGTACTTC CASSTLREGTQETQYF
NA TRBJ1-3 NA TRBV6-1 TGTGCCAGCAGTGGTTGGGACGATGGAAACACCATATATTTT CASSGWDDGNTIYF
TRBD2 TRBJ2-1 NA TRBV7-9 TGTGCCAGCAGCCGCGGACTAGCCGAGGAGTTCTTC CASSRGLAEEFF
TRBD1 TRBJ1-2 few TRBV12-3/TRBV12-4 TGTGCCAGCAGTTTAACAGGGGTGATAGGCTATGGCTACACCTTC CASSLTGVIGYGYTF
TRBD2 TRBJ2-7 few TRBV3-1 TGTGCCAGCAGCCGTGACGGGAGGTACGAGCAGTACTTC CASSRDGRYEQYF
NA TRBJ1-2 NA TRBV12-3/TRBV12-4 TGTGCCAGCAGTTTTAACACATTATATGGCTACACCTTC CASSFNTLYGYTF
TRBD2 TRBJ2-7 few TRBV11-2 TGTGCCAGCAGCTTCCTAGCGGGAGCCTCCTCCTACGAGCAGTACTTC CASSFLAGASSYEQYF
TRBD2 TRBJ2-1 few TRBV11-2 TGTGCCAGCAGCACCCCTAGCGGGAGGATTGAGCAGTTCTTC CASSTPSGRIEQFF
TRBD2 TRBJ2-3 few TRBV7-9 TGTGCCAGCAGCTCCCCAGCGGGGGGGCGAGATACGCAGTATTTT CASSSPAGGRDTQYF
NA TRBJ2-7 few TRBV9 TGTGCCAGCAGCGGCGGGCTGGGGTCCCCATACGAGCAGTACTTC CASSGGLGSPYEQYF
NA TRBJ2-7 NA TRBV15 NA CATSSILVNSGGSTYEQYF
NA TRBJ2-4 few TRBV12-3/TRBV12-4 TGTGCCAGCAGTTTAGCCCCATCGATCAAAAACATTCAGTACTTC CASSLAPSIKNIQYF
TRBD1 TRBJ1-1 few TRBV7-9 TGTGCCAGCAGCACGCCGCTATTAGGGGGCGGGAACACTGAAGCTTTCTTT CASSTPLLGGGNTEAFF
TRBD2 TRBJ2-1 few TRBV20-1 TGCAGTGCTAGCGGGACTAGCGGCTCCTACAATGAGCAGTTCTTC CSASGTSGSYNEQFF
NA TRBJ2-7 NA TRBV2 TGTGCCAGCAGTGCTTGGGCACGCAACGAGCAGTACTTC CASSAWARNEQYF
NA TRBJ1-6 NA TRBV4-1 TGCGCCAGCAGCCAAGAAGTTCGGACGGATAATTCACCCCTCCACTTT CASSQEVRTDNSPLHF
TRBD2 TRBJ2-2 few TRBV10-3 TGTGCCATCAGTGACCTGGCCGGGACTAGCGGGACCTCTCCGAACACCGGGGAGCTGTTTTTT CAISDLAGTSGTSPNTGELFF
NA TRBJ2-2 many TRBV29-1 TGCAGCGTTGTACTCAGCACCGGGGAGCTGTTTTTT CSVVLSTGELFF
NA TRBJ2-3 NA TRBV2 TGTGCCTGCGGGAAGGAGACTAGCACAGATACGCAGTATTTT CACGKETSTDTQYF
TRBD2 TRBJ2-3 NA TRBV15 TGTGCCATTAGGAGGCGGGGGACAGATACGCAGTATTTT CAIRRRGTDTQYF
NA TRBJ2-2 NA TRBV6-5 TGTGCCAGCAGTTCCCGGGGCAGTCGCACCGGGGAGCTGTTTTTT CASSSRGSRTGELFF
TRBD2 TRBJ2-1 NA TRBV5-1 TGCGCCAGCAGCCCGCCGGGACTAGCGGGAGTTTACAATGAGCAGTTCTTC CASSPPGLAGVYNEQFF
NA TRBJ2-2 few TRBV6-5 TGTGCCAGCAGTCAAACGGGCGGGGAGCTGTTTTTT CASSQTGGELFF
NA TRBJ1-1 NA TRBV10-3 TGTGCCATCAGTGAGGGGACAGAAGCTTTCTTT CAISEGTEAFF
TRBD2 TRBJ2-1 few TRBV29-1 TGCAGCGTTGAACCGGGACTAGCACCTAAGGGTGAGCAGTTCTTC CSVEPGLAPKGEQFF
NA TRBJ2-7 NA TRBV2 TGTGCCAGCAGTGAAGCGCTGTGGGACGCGGACTACGAGCAGTACTTC CASSEALWDADYEQYF
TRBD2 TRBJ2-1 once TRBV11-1 TGTGCCAGCAGTCCACTAGCGGGAGGGCTTAATGAGCAGTTCTTC CASSPLAGGLNEQFF
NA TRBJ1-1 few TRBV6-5 TGTGCCAGCAGTTACCAGGAGGGGAACACTGAAGCTTTCTTT CASSYQEGNTEAFF
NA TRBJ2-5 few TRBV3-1 TGTGCCAGCAGCCCGAGGGTCCGGGCGGGGCGTGAGACCCAGTACTTC CASSPRVRAGRETQYF
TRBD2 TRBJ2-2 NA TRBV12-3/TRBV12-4 TGTGCCAGCAGTTTTGGGGAGGGAGGGCCGACCGGGGAGCTGTTTTTT CASSFGEGGPTGELFF
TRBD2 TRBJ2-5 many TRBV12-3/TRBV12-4 TGTGCCAGCAGTTTGTTACTAGCGGGAATAGAGACCCAGTACTTC CASSLLLAGIETQYF
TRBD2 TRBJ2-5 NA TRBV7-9 TGTGCCAGCAGCTTACTAGCGGGAGGGCCTCACGAGACCCAGTACTTC CASSLLAGGPHETQYF
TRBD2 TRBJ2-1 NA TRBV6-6 TGTGCCAGTAGCGGGAGGTACCACAATGAGCAGTTCTTC CASSGRYHNEQFF
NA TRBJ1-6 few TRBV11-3 TGTGCCAGCAGCATAAACAATTCACCCCTCCACTTT CASSINNSPLHF
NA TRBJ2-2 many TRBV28 TGTGCCAGCAGTCAGGGCGCTCGAATCGGGGAGCTGTTTTTT CASSQGARIGELFF
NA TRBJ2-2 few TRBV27 TGTGCCAGCCTCCGGGGGACCGGGGAGCTGTTTTTT CASLRGTGELFF
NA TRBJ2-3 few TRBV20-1 TGCAGTGCTAGAGATGGGACTGGCACAGATACGCAGTATTTT CSARDGTGTDTQYF
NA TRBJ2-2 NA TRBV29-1 TGCAGCGTTTCTCCGGGTGAGGCCGGGGAGCTGTTTTTT CSVSPGEAGELFF
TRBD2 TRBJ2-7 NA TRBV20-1 TGCAGTGCTAGAGATCAGACTAGCGGGAGTAAAGGCTACGAGCAGTACTTC CSARDQTSGSKGYEQYF
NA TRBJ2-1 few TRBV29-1 TGCAGCGTTGAAGAACGGGTTCCCAATGAGCAGTTCTTC CSVEERVPNEQFF